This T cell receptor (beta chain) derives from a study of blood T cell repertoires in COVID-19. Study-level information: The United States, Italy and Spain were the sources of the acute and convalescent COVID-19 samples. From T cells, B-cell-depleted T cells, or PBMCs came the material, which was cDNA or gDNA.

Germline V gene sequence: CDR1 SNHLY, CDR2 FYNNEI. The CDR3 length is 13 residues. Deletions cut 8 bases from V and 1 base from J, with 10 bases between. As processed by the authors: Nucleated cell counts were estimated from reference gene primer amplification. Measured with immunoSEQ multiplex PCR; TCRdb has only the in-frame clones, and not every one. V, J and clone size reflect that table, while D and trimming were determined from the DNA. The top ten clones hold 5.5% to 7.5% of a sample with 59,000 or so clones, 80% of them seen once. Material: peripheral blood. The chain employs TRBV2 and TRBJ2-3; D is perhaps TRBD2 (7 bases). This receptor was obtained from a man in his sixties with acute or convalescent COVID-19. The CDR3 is CASSGGRTDTQYF. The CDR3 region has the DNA TGTGCCAGCTCCGGGGGGCGCACAGATACGCAGTATTTT.